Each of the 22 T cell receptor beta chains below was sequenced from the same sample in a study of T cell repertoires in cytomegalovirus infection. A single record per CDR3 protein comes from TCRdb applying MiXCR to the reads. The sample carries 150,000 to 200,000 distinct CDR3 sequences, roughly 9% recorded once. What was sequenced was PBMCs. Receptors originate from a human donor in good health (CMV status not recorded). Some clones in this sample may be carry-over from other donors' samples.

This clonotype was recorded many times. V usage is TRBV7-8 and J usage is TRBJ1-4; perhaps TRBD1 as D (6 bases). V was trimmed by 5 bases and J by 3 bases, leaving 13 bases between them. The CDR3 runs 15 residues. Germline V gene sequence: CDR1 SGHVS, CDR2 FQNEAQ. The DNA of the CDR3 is TGTGCCAGCAGCCCGAACAGGGCTTCTAATGAAAAACTGTTTTTT. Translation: CASSPNRASNEKLFF.

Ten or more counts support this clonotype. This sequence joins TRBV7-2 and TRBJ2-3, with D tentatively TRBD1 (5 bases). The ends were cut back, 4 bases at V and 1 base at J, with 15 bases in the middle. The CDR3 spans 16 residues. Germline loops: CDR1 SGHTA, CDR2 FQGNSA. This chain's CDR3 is CASSSLTKTGTDTQYF. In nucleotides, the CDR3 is TGTGCCAGCAGCTCCCTAACGAAGACAGGCACAGATACGCAGTATTTT.

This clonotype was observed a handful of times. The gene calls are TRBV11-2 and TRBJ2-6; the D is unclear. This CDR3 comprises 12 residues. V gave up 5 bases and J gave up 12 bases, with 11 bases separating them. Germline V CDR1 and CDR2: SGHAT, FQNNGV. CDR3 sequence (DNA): TGTGCCAGCAGCCCCGGGCCACTCGTCCTGACTTTC. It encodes CASSPGPLVLTF.

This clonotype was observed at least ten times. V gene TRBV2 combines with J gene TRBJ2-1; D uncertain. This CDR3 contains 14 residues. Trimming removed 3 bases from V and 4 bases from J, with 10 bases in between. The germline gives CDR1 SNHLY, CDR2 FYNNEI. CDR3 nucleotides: TGTGCCAGCAGTGACAACCTAGTATACAATGAGCAGTTCTTC. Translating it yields CASSDNLVYNEQFF.

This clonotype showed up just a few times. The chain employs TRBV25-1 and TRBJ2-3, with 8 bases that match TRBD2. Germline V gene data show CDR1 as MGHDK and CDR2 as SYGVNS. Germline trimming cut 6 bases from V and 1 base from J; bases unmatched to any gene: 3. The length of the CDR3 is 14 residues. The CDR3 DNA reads TGTGCCAGCAGGTATAGCGGGGGCACAGATACGCAGTATTTT. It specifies CASRYSGGTDTQYF. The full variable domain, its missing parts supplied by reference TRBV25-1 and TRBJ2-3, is EADIYQTPRYLVIGTGKKITLECSQTMGHDKMYWYQQDPGMELHLIHYSYGVNSTEKGDLSSESTVSRIRTEHFPLTLESARPSHTSQYLCASRYSGGTDTQYFGPGTRLTVL.

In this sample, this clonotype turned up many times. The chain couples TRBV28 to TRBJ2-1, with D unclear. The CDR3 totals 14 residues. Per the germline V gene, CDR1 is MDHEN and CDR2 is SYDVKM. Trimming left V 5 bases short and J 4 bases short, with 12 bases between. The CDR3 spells CASSLRHLYNEQFF. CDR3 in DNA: TGTGCCAGCAGTCTCCGACATCTTTACAATGAGCAGTTCTTC. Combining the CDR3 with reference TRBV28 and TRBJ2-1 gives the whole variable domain DVKVTQSSRYLVKRTGEKVFLECVQDMDHENMFWYRQDPGLGLRLIYFSYDVKMKEKGDIPEGYSVSREKKERFSLILESASTNQTSMYLCASSLRHLYNEQFFGPGTRLTVL.

CDR3: CSVGPGNTEAFF. The DNA of the CDR3 is TGCAGCGTTGGACCCGGAAACACTGAAGCTTTCTTT. V usage is TRBV29-1 and J usage is TRBJ1-1, with no clear D. With 4 bases removed from V and 2 bases from J, the gap between germline ends came to 8 bases. Looked up from germline, CDR1 is SQVTM and CDR2 is ANQGSEA. The CDR3 spans 12 residues.

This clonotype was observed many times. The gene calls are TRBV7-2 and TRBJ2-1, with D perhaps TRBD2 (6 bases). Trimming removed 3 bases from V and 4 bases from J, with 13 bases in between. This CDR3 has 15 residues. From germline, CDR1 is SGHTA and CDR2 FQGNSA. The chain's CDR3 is CASSFSKAGYNEQFF. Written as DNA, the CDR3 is TGTGCCAGCAGCTTCAGCAAGGCGGGGTACAATGAGCAGTTCTTC.

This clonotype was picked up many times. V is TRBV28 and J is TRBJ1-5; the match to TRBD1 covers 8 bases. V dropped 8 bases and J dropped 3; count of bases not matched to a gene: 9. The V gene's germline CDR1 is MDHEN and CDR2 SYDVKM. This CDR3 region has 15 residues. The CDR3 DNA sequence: TGTGCCAGCCGACCCCGGGACAGGACCAATCAGCCCCAGCATTTT. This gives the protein CASRPRDRTNQPQHF.

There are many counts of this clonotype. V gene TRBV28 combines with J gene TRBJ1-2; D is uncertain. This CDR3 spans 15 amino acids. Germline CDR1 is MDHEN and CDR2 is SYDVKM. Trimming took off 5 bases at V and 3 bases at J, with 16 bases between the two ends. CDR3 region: CASSSSVGKHYGYTF. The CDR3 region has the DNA TGTGCCAGCAGTAGCTCGGTGGGTAAGCACTATGGCTACACCTTC.

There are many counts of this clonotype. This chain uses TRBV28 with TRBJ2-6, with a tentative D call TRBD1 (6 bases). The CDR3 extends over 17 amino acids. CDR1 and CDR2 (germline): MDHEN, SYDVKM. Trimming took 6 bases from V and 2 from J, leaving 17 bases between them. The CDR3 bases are TGTGCCAGCAGCCAATCGGACAGAAAGCCTGGGGCCAACGTCCTGACTTTC. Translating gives CASSQSDRKPGANVLTF.

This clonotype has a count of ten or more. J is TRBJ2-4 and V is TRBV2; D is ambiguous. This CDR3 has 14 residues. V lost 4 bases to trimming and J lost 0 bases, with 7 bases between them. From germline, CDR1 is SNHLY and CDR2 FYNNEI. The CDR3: CASSVQLAKNIQYF. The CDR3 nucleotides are TGTGCCAGCAGTGTACAGCTAGCCAAAAACATTCAGTACTTC.

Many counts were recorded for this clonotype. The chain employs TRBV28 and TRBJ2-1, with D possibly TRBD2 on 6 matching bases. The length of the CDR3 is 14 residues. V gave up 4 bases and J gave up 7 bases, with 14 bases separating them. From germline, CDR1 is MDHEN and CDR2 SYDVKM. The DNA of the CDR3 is TGTGCCAGCAGTTCAGGCGGGGCCCTAAATGAGCAGTTCTTC. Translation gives CASSSGGALNEQFF.

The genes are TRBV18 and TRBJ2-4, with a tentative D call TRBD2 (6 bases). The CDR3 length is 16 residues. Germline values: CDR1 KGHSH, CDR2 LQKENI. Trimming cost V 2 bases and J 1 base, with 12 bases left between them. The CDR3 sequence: CASSPGAAGAKNIQYF. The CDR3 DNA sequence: TGTGCCAGCTCACCAGGGGCGGCGGGGGCCAAAAACATTCAGTACTTC.

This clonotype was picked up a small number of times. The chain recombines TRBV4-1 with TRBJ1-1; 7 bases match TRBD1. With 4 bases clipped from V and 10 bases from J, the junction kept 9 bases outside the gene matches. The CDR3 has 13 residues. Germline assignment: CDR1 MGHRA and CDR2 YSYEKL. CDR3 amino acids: CASSLPQQGRAFF. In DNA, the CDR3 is TGCGCCAGCAGCCTACCACAACAGGGGAGAGCTTTCTTT.

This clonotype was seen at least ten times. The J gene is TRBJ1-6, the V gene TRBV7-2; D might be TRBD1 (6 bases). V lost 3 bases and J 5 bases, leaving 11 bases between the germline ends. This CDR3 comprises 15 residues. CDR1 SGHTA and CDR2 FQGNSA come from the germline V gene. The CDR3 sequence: CASSLDGQNNSPLHF. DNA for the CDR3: TGTGCCAGCAGCTTGGACGGACAGAATAATTCACCCCTCCACTTT.

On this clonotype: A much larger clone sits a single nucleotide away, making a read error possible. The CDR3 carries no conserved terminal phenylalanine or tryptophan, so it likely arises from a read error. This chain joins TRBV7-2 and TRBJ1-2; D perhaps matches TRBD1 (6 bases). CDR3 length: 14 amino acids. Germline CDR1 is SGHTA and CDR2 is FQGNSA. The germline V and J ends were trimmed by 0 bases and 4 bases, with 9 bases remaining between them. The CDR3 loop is CASSLADRGYGYTL. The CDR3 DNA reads TGTGCCAGCAGCTTAGCGGACAGAGGCTATGGCTACACCCTC.

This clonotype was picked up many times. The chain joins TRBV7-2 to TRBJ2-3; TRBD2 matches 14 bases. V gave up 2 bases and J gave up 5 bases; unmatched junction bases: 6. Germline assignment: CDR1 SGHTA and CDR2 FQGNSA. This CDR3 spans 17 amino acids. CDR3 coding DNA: TGTGCCAGCAGCTTAAAACCGGGACTAGCGGGGGAAGATACGCAGTATTTT. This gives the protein CASSLKPGLAGEDTQYF.

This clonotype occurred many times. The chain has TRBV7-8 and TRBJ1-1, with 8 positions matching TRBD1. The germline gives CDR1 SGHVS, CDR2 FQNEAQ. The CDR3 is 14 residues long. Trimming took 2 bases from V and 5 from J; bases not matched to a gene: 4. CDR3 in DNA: TGTGCCAGCAGCTTATCAGGGGGCCTTACTGAAGCTTTCTTT. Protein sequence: CASSLSGGLTEAFF.

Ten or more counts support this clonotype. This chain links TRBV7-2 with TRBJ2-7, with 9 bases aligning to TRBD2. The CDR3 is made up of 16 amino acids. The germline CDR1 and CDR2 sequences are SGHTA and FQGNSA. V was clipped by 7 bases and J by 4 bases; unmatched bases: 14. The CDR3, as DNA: TGTGCCAGCACCCGTTCGAGTGGCCTAGCGGGATACGAGCAGTACTTC. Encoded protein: CASTRSSGLAGYEQYF.

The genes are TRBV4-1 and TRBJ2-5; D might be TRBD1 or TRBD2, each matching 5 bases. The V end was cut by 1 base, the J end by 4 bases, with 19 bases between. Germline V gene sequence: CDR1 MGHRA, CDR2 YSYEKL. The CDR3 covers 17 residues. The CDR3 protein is CASSQASRGTARETQYF. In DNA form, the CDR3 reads TGCGCCAGCAGCCAAGCCTCCCGAGGGACCGCTAGAGAGACCCAGTACTTC.

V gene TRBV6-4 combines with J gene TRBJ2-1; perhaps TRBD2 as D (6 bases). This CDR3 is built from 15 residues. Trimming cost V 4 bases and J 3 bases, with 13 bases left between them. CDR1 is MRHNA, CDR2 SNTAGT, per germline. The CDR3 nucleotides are TGTGCCAGCAGTGGAGATAGTAGCGGCTACAATGAGCAGTTCTTC. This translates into CASSGDSSGYNEQFF.